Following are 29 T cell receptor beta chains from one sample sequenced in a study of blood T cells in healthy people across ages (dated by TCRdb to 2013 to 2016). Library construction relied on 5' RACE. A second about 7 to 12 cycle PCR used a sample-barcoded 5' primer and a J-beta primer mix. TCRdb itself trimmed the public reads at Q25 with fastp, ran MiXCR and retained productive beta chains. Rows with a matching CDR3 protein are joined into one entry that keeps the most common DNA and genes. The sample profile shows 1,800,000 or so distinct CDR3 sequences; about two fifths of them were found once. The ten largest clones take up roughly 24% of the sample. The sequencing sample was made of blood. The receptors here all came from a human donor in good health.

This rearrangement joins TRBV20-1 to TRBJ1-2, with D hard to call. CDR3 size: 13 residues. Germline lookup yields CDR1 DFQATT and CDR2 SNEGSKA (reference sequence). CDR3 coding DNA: TGCAGAACTACGGGCGGTGGTGACTATGGCTACACCTTC. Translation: CRTTGGGDYGYTF.

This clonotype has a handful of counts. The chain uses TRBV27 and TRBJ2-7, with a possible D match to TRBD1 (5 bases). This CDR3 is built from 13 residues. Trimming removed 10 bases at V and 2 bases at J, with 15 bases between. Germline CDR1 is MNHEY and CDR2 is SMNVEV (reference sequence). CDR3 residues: CATQGKPPYEQYF. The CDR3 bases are TGTGCCACCCAGGGTAAACCTCCCTACGAGCAGTACTTC.

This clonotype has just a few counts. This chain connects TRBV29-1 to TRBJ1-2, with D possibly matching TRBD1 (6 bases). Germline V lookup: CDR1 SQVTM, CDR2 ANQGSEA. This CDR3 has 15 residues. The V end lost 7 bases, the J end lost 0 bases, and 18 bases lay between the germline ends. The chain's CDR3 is CSGLLQGRSNYGYTF. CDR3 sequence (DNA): TGCAGCGGCCTGTTACAGGGACGATCTAACTATGGCTACACCTTC.

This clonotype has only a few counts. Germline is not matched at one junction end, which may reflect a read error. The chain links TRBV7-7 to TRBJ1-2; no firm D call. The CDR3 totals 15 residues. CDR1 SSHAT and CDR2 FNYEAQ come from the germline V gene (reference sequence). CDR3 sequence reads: CASSLGQRPNYGYTF. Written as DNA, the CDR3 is TGTGCTAGCAGCTTAGGCCAGCGACCTAACTATGGCTACACCTTC.

DNA for the CDR3: TGTGCCAGCAGCTCCACAATTGACATCTCTGGGGCCAACGTCCTGACTTTC. Its translation is CASSSTIDISGANVLTF. The chain has TRBV7-9 and TRBJ2-6; D is undetermined. V was shortened by 4 bases and J by 0 bases, with 13 bases between the two germline ends. This CDR3 is 17 amino acids long. Germline V CDR1 and CDR2: SEHNR, FQNEAQ (reference sequence).

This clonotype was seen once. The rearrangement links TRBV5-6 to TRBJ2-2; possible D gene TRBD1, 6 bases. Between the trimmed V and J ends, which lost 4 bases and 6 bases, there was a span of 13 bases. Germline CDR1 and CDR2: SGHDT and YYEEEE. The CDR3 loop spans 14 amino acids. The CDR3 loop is CASSKQGVAGELFF. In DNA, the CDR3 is TGTGCCAGCAGCAAACAGGGAGTCGCCGGGGAGCTGTTTTTT.

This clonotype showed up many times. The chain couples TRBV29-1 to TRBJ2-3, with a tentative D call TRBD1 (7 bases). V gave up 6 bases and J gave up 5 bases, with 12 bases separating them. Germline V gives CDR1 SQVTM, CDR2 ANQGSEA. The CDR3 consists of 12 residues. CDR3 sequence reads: CSVDQGGDTQYF. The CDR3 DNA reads TGCAGCGTAGACCAGGGGGGAGATACGCAGTATTTT.

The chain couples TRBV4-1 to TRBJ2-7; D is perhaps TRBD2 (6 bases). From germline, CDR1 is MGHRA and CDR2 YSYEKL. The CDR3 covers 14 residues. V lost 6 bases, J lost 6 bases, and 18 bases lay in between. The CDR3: CASSLLEGKGEQYF. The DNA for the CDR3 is TGCGCCAGCAGTCTTTTGGAGGGGAAAGGCGAGCAGTACTTC.

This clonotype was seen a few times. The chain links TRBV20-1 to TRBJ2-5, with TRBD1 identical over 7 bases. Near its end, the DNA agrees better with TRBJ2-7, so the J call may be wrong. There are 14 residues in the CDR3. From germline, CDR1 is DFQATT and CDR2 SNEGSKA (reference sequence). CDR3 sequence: CSVPVLTGPYEQYF. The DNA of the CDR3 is TGCAGTGTCCCAGTTTTGACAGGGCCCTACGAGCAGTACTTC.

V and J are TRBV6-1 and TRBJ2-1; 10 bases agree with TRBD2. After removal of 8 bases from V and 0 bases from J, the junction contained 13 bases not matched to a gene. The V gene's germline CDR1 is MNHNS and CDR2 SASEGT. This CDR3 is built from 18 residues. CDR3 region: CASLRASGSTHSYNEQFF. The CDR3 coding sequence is TGTGCCAGCCTGCGGGCTAGCGGGAGTACGCACTCCTACAATGAGCAGTTCTTC.

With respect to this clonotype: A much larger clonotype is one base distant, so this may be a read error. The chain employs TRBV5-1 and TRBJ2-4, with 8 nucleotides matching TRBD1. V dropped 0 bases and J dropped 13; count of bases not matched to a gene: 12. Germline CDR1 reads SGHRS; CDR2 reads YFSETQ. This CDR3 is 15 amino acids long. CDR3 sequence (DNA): TGCGCCAGCAGCTTGGTGGACAGGGCCTCCTACCAGCAGTACTTC. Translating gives CASSLVDRASYQQYF.

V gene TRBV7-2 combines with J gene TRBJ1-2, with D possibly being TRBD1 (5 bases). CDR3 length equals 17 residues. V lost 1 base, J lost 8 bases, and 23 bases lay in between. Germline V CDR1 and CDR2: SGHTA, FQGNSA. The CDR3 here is CASSLGSFRGLTGGYTF. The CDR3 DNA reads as TGTGCCAGCAGCTTAGGTTCTTTCCGGGGACTTACGGGGGGCTACACCTTC.

The CDR3 DNA sequence: TGTGCCAGCACCAACAGCGAAGCGCAGTATTTT. This codes for CASTNSEAQYF. The chain links TRBV12-3 or TRBV12-4 to TRBJ2-3; the D is unclear. The V end lost 7 bases, the J end lost 10 bases, and 12 bases lay between the germline ends. The CDR3 contains 11 residues.

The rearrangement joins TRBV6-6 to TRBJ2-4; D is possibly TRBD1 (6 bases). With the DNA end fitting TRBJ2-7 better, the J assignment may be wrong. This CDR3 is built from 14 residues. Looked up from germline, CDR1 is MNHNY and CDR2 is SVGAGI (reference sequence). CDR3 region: CASSFTQGSYEQYF. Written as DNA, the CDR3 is TGTGCCAGCAGTTTCACACAGGGCTCCTACGAGCAGTACTTC.

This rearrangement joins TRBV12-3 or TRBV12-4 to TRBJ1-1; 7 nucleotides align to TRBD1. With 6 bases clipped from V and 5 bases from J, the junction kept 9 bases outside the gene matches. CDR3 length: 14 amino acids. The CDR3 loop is CASRRQGFGTEAFF. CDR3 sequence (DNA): TGTGCCAGCAGGCGACAGGGTTTCGGGACTGAAGCTTTCTTT.

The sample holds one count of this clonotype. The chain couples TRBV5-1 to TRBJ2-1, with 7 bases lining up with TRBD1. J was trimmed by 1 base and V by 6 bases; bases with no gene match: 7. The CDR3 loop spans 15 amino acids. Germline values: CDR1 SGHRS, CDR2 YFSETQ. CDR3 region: CASNDRESSYNEQFF. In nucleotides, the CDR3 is TGCGCCAGCAACGACAGGGAGAGTTCCTACAATGAGCAGTTCTTC.

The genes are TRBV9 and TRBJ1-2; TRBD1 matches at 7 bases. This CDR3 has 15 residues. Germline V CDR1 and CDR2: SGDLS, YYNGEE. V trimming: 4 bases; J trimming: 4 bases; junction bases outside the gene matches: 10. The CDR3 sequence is CASSPGQADGYGYTF. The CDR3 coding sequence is TGTGCCAGCAGCCCAGGACAGGCGGATGGCTATGGCTACACCTTC.

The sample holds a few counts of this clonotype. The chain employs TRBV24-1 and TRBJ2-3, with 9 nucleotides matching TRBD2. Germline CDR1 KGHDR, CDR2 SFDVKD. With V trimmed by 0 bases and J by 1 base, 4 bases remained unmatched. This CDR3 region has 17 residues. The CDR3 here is CATSDLSSGGRTDTQYF. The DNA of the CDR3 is TGTGCCACCAGTGATTTGAGTAGCGGGGGCCGCACAGATACGCAGTATTTT.

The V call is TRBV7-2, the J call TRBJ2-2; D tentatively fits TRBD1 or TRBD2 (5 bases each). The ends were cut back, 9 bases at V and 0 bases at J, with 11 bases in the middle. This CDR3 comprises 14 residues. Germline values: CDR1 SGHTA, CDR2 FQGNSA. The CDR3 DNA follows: TGTGCCAGAGGGACGGAAGCGAACACCGGGGAGCTGTTTTTT. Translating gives CARGTEANTGELFF.

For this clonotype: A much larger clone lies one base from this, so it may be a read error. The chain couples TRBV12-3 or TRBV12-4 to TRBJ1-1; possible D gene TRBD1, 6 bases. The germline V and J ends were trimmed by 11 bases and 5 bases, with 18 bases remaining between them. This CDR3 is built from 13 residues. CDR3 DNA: TGTGCCGTACGGGGGCTTTGGGGGACTGAAGCTTTCTTT. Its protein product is CAVRGLWGTEAFF.

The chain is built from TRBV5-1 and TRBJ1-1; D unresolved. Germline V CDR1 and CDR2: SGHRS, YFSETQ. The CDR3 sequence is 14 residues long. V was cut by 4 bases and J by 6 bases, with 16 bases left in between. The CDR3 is CASSLGSASPEAFF. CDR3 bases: TGCGCCAGCAGCCTAGGGTCAGCCTCCCCTGAAGCTTTCTTT.

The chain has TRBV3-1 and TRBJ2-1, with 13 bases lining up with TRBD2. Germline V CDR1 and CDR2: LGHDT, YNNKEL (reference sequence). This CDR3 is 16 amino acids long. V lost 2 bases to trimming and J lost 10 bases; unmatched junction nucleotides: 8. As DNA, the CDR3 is TGTGCCAGCAGCCAAATGGCGGGACTAGCGGGGTCCGAGCAGTTCTTC. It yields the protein CASSQMAGLAGSEQFF.

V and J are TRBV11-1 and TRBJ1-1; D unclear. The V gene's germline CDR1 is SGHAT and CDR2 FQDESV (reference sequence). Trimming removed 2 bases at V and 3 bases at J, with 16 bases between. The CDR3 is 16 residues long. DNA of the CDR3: TGTGCCAGCAGCTTAAGGTACGGGGAAAAGGACACTGAAGCTTTCTTT. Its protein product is CASSLRYGEKDTEAFF. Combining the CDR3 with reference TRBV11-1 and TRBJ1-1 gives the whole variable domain EAEVAQSPRYKITEKSQAVAFWCDPISGHATLYWYRQILGQGPELLVQFQDESVVDDSQLPKDRFSAERLKGVDSTLKIQPAELGDSAMYLCASSLRYGEKDTEAFFGQGTRLTVV.

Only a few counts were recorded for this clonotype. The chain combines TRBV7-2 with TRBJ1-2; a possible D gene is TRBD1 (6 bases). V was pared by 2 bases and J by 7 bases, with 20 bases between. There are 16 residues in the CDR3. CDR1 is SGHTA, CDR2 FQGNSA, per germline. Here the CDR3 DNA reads TGTGCCAGCAGCTTATACGTGGGGGGCGCGACAAGTGGCTACACCTTC. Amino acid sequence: CASSLYVGGATSGYTF.

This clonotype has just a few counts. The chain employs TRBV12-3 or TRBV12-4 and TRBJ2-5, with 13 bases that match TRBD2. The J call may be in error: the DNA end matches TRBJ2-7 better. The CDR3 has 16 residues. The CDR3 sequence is CASSSRLAGGRYEQYF. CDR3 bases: TGTGCCAGCAGCTCAAGACTAGCGGGGGGACGCTACGAGCAGTACTTC.

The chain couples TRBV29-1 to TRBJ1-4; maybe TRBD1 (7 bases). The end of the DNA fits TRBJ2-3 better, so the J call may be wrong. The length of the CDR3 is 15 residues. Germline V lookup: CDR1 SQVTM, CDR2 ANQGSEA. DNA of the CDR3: TGCAGCGTTGAACCTCTGACAGGGACTCCCGATACGCAGTATTTT. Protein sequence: CSVEPLTGTPDTQYF.

CDR3 sequence (DNA): TGTGCCAGCAGTTACCCGACTGATCTTAATGAAAAACTGTTTTTT. Amino acids: CASSYPTDLNEKLFF. The gene calls are TRBV6-6 and TRBJ1-4, with no clear D. Trimming cost V 2 bases and J 4 bases, with 11 bases left between them. This CDR3 comprises 15 residues. Per the germline V gene, CDR1 is MNHNY and CDR2 is SVGAGI (reference sequence).

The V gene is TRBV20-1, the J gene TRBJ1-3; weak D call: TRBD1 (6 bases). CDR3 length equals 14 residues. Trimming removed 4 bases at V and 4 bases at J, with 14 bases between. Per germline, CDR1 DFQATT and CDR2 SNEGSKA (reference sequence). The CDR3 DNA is TGCAGTGCTATTTGGGGGGCGAGGGGAAACACCATATATTTT. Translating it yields CSAIWGARGNTIYF.

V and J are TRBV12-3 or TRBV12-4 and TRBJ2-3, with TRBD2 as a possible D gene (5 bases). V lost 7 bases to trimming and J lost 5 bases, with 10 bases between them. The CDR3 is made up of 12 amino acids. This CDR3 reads CASNPSGDTQYF. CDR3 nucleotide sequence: TGTGCCAGCAACCCCAGCGGAGATACGCAGTATTTT.